The 26 T cell receptor beta chains reported below all come from one sample, sequenced in a study of T cells of healthy individuals. TCRdb fed the 5' RACE reads into MiXCR, producing one record per CDR3 protein. The sample has about 82,000 distinct CDR3 sequences; approximately 4.8% are singletons. Source of these receptors: a female donor in good health.

This clonotype was seen many times. This chain links TRBV9 with TRBJ1-1, with TRBD1 matching over 7 bases. Germline lookup yields CDR1 SGDLS and CDR2 YYNGEE. The CDR3 is made up of 15 amino acids. After removal of 4 bases from V and 10 bases from J, the junction contained 16 bases not matched to a gene. The CDR3 spells CASSPTGQAVYGAFF. The DNA for the CDR3 is TGTGCCAGCAGCCCCACTGGACAGGCTGTTTATGGAGCTTTCTTT.

There are many counts of this clonotype. The chain links TRBV7-2 to TRBJ2-1; 8 bases are shared with TRBD2. The V segment lost 3 bases and the J segment 9 bases; nucleotides outside the gene matches: 7. The CDR3 totals 14 residues. The germline V gene has CDR1 SGHTA and CDR2 FQGNSA. CDR3 bases: TGTGCCAGCAGCTTCCAGCGGGAGTGGGCTGAGCAGTTCTTC. It encodes CASSFQREWAEQFF.

This clonotype was detected ten times or more. This chain connects TRBV15 to TRBJ2-1; D may be TRBD1 (6 bases). The CDR3 totals 14 residues. CDR1 and CDR2 from the germline V gene are LNHNV and YYDKDF (reference sequence). Deletions cut 2 bases from V and 4 bases from J, with 9 bases between. CDR3 DNA sequence: TGTGCCACCAGCAGAACAACAGGGTACAATGAGCAGTTCTTC. Its protein product is CATSRTTGYNEQFF. The full variable domain, completed using reference TRBV15 and TRBJ2-1, is DAMVIQNPRYQVTQFGKPVTLSCSQTLNHNVMYWYQQKSSQAPKLLFHYYDKDFNNEADTPDNFQSRRPNTSFCFLDIRSPGLGDTAMYLCATSRTTGYNEQFFGPGTRLTVL.

The J gene is TRBJ1-5, the V gene TRBV4-1, with D unresolved. In germline, CDR1 is MGHRA, CDR2 YSYEKL. CDR3 length equals 14 residues. Trimming took 4 bases from V and 6 from J, leaving 13 bases between them. Here the CDR3 reads CASSPTAGLQPQHF. CDR3 in DNA: TGCGCCAGCAGCCCCACGGCCGGGCTTCAGCCCCAGCATTTT.

This clonotype was counted only a few times. This chain links TRBV9 with TRBJ2-3; D is uncertain. This CDR3 is 15 amino acids long. Germline loops: CDR1 SGDLS, CDR2 YYNGEE. Trimming cost V 0 bases and J 1 base, with 9 bases left between them. The CDR3 is CASSVVQHGTDTQYF. The DNA for the CDR3 is TGTGCCAGCAGCGTAGTCCAGCACGGCACAGATACGCAGTATTTT. Full variable domain (outside the CDR3, taken from reference TRBV9 and TRBJ2-3): DSGVTQTPKHLITATGQRVTLRCSPRSGDLSVYWYQQSLDQGLQFLIQYYNGEERAKGNILERFSAQQFPDLHSELNLSSLELGDSALYFCASSVVQHGTDTQYFGPGTRLTVL.

The rearrangement uses TRBV6-2 or TRBV6-3 and TRBJ1-5; possible D gene TRBD1, 5 bases. This CDR3 region has 17 residues. Germline lookup yields CDR1 MNHEY and CDR2 SVGEGT. Trimming pared 2 bases from V and 0 bases from J, leaving 14 bases between. DNA for the CDR3: TGTGCCAGCAGTTACAACTGGGGGAGATATAGCAATCAGCCCCAGCATTTT. It codes for CASSYNWGRYSNQPQHF.

This chain links TRBV6-6 with TRBJ2-7, with 12 bases lining up with TRBD1. CDR3 size: 14 residues. Germline V gene data show CDR1 as MNHNY and CDR2 as SVGAGI (reference sequence). V dropped 7 bases and J dropped 5; count of bases not matched to a gene: 6. The CDR3 DNA sequence: TGTGCCAGCACCCTGGGACAGGGGGCGGACGAGCAGTACTTC. Translated: CASTLGQGADEQYF.

CDR3 sequence reads: CASSSTGGRNTEAFF. The DNA of the CDR3 is TGTGCCAGCAGCTCGACAGGGGGCCGGAACACTGAAGCTTTCTTT. The rearrangement joins TRBV7-2 to TRBJ1-1; 10 bases are a match to TRBD1. V lost 4 bases and J lost 1; bases outside the gene matches: 3. CDR3 size: 15 residues. Germline V gene lookup returns CDR1 SGHTA and CDR2 FQGNSA.

This clonotype occurred many times. This chain links TRBV9 with TRBJ1-2; D gene unclear. Germline CDR1 and CDR2: SGDLS and YYNGEE. Trimming removed 7 bases from V and 2 bases from J, with 9 bases in between. This CDR3 is 12 amino acids long. The CDR3 here is CASGGQNYGYTF. The CDR3 DNA sequence: TGTGCCAGCGGCGGCCAGAACTATGGCTACACCTTC.

The gene calls are TRBV6-5 and TRBJ1-2; a possible D gene is TRBD1 (5 bases). Germline assignment: CDR1 MNHEY and CDR2 SVGAGI. The V gene lost 6 bases and the J gene lost 2 bases, with 16 bases spanning the gap. CDR3 length: 15 residues. The DNA for the CDR3 is TGTGCCAGCAGAGCTCAGGGACGGAGAAACTATGGCTACACCTTC. It encodes CASRAQGRRNYGYTF.

This clonotype was seen once. The V and J genes are TRBV6-2 or TRBV6-3 and TRBJ2-3; 7 positions agree with TRBD1. Germline V gene data show CDR1 as MNHEY and CDR2 as SVGEGT. The CDR3 totals 16 residues. With V trimmed by 10 bases and J by 0 bases, 13 bases remained unmatched. The CDR3 here is CANEVDRDSSTDTQYF. The CDR3, as DNA: TGTGCCAACGAAGTCGACAGGGATTCTAGCACAGATACGCAGTATTTT.

This clonotype was counted ten times or more. V and J are TRBV5-1 and TRBJ2-7; 10 bases are a match to TRBD2. This CDR3 is built from 15 residues. V was pared by 0 bases and J by 4 bases, with 4 bases of the junction left unmatched. In germline, CDR1 is SGHRS, CDR2 YFSETQ. The CDR3: CASSLAASGSYEQYF. CDR3 in DNA: TGCGCCAGCAGCTTGGCGGCTAGCGGGAGTTACGAGCAGTACTTC.

This clonotype was recorded a few times. The chain is built from TRBV5-5 and TRBJ1-5; 7 bases map to TRBD1. This CDR3 has 15 amino acids. The ends lost 4 bases at V and 2 bases at J; junction bases unmatched: 6. In germline, CDR1 is SGHKS, CDR2 YYEKEE (reference sequence). CDR3 nucleotides: TGTGCCAGCAGCATACAGGGGCTAGGCAATCAGCCCCAGCATTTT. Translating it yields CASSIQGLGNQPQHF.

This clonotype was found many times. J is TRBJ2-1 and V is TRBV7-2; D possibly corresponds to TRBD2 (5 bases). V was cut by 5 bases and J by 7 bases, with 15 bases left in between. The germline CDR1 and CDR2 sequences are SGHTA and FQGNSA. The CDR3 spans 14 residues. CDR3 in amino acids: CASSPQGRMNEQFF. The CDR3 coding sequence is TGTGCCAGCAGCCCCCAAGGGAGAATGAATGAGCAGTTCTTC.

V and J are TRBV20-1 and TRBJ2-7; 11 bases are a match to TRBD2. V lost 3 bases, J lost 3 bases, and 4 bases stayed unmatched. Germline V gives CDR1 DFQATT, CDR2 SNEGSKA (reference sequence). This CDR3 spans 14 amino acids. CDR3 sequence: CSARGLADLYEQYF. The CDR3 DNA is TGCAGTGCTAGGGGACTAGCGGACCTCTACGAGCAGTACTTC.

The chain combines TRBV6-1 with TRBJ2-7; 8 positions match TRBD2. The V gene's germline CDR1 is MNHNS and CDR2 SASEGT. The CDR3 loop spans 19 amino acids. Germline trimming cut 7 bases from V and 4 bases from J; bases unmatched to any gene: 24. CDR3 region: CASIPGRGILAGGRYEQYF. The DNA for the CDR3 is TGTGCCAGCATCCCCGGGAGGGGGATTCTAGCAGGAGGGAGATACGAGCAGTACTTC.

The chain joins TRBV7-6 to TRBJ1-1; D is unresolved. The CDR3 consists of 15 residues. V lost 2 bases and J lost 0, with 10 bases in between. Germline V gene sequence: CDR1 SGHVS, CDR2 FNYEAQ. DNA for the CDR3: TGTGCCAGCAGCTTACTGGCAGGCTTGAACACTGAAGCTTTCTTT. Translating it yields CASSLLAGLNTEAFF.

This clonotype was counted at least ten times. The V call is TRBV30, the J call TRBJ2-1, with 8 bases lining up with TRBD2. V gave up 5 bases and J gave up 6 bases; unmatched junction bases: 12. The CDR3 is made up of 15 amino acids. CDR1 is GTSNPN and CDR2 is SVGIG in the germline V gene (reference sequence). DNA of the CDR3: TGTGCCTGGCCTGGAGCGGGAGAAGAACCCAATGAGCAGTTCTTC. Its translation is CAWPGAGEEPNEQFF.

This clonotype was counted many times. V and J are TRBV4-1 and TRBJ1-3; TRBD1 agrees at 9 bases. Germline V lookup: CDR1 MGHRA, CDR2 YSYEKL. The CDR3 loop spans 15 amino acids. The junction had 2 bases not matched to a gene; V was cut back by 4 bases and J by 1 base. The CDR3 DNA reads as TGCGCCAGCAGCCCGACAGGGGGGTCTGGAAACACCATATATTTT. Residues: CASSPTGGSGNTIYF.

The table lists this clonotype with many counts. The chain combines TRBV7-2 with TRBJ1-5, with 8 bases lining up with TRBD1. This CDR3 region has 17 residues. The germline V gene has CDR1 SGHTA and CDR2 FQGNSA. The J segment lost 0 bases and the V segment lost 5 bases, leaving 9 bases of the junction unmatched. The CDR3 nucleotides read TGTGCCAGCAGCCCACTGACAGGGGCCTATAGCAATCAGCCCCAGCATTTT. Translation gives CASSPLTGAYSNQPQHF.

In its sample, this clonotype was seen many times. This chain joins TRBV10-3 and TRBJ2-5; D may be TRBD2 (6 bases). This CDR3 is built from 17 residues. CDR1 and CDR2 (germline): ENHRY, SYGVKD. Trimming took 0 bases from V and 1 from J, leaving 15 bases between them. The CDR3, as DNA: TGTGCCATCAGTGAGTCGGCTTCGGGAGTGATCCAAGAGACCCAGTACTTC. This gives the protein CAISESASGVIQETQYF.

This clonotype was observed a few times. The chain combines TRBV10-3 with TRBJ1-1, with D perhaps matching TRBD1 (5 bases). This CDR3 contains 15 residues. Trimming took 6 bases from V and 4 from J, leaving 18 bases between them. Germline lookup yields CDR1 ENHRY and CDR2 SYGVKD. The CDR3 DNA follows: TGTGCCATCAGGCCTATGGGACGAGAGGGCACTGAAGCTTTCTTT. It translates to CAIRPMGREGTEAFF.

This clonotype was seen just once. Since a much larger clone is just one base distant, this may be a read error. The V and J genes are TRBV11-1 and TRBJ2-3, with 10 nucleotides matching TRBD2. Unmatched junction bases numbered 13, after V lost 6 bases and J lost 7 bases. The germline V gene has CDR1 SGHAT and CDR2 FQDESV (reference sequence). The CDR3 totals 16 residues. The CDR3 DNA sequence: TGTGCCAGCAGAAAACTAGCGGGAAGCCCCCGAAATACGCAGTATTTT. Its protein is CASRKLAGSPRNTQYF.

This clonotype was observed a handful of times. The chain combines TRBV19 with TRBJ2-1, with D perhaps matching TRBD2 (6 bases). CDR3 length: 15 residues. The V end was cut by 0 bases, the J end by 6 bases, with 12 bases between. Germline V gene sequence: CDR1 LNHDA, CDR2 SQIVND (reference sequence). The chain's CDR3 is CASSIDRGRINEQFF. The DNA for the CDR3 is TGTGCCAGTAGTATAGATCGGGGGAGGATCAATGAGCAGTTCTTC.

This clonotype was found many times. The gene calls are TRBV20-1 and TRBJ2-7, with D unresolved. CDR3 length: 13 amino acids. With 2 bases removed from V and 2 bases from J, the gap between germline ends came to 10 bases. CDR1 and CDR2 (germline): DFQATT, SNEGSKA (reference sequence). The CDR3 coding sequence is TGCAGTGCTAGAAATGACCCAACCTACGAGCAGTACTTC. Protein: CSARNDPTYEQYF.

This clonotype was seen a handful of times. The V gene is TRBV20-1, the J gene TRBJ1-5; TRBD1 matches 10 bases. CDR3 length equals 15 residues. Trimming removed 5 bases from V and 4 bases from J; junction bases left unmatched: 8. Germline V gene lookup returns CDR1 DFQATT and CDR2 SNEGSKA (reference sequence). The CDR3 protein is CSAPPGTGVNQPQHF. The DNA for the CDR3 is TGCAGTGCTCCCCCCGGGACAGGGGTTAATCAGCCCCAGCATTTT.